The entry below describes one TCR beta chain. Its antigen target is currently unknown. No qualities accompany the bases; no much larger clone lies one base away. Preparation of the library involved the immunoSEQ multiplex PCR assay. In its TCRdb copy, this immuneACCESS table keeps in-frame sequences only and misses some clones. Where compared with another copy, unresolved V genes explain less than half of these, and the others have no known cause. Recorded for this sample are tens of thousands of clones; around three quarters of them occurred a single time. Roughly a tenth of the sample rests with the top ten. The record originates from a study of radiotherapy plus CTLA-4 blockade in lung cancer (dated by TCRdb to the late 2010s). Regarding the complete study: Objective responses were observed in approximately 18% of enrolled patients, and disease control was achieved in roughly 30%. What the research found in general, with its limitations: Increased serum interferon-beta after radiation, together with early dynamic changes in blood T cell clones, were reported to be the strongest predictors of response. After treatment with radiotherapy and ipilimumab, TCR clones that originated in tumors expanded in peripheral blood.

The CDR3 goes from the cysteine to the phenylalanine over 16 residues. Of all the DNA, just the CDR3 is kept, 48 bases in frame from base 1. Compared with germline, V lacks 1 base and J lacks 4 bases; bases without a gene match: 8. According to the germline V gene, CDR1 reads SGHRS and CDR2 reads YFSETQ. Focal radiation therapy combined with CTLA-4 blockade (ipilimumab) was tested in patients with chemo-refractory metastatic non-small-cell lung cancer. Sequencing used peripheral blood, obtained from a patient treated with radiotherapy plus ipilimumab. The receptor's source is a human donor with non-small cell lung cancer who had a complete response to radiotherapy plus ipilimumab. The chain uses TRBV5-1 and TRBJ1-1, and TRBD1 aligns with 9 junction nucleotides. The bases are TGCGCCAGCAGCTTGACAGACAGGGGGGGTATCACTGAAGCTTTCTTT. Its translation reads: CASSLTDRGGITEAFF.